Below are 22 T cell receptor beta chains sequenced from a single sample in a study of blood T cell repertoires in COVID-19. The protocol was immunoSEQ multiplex PCR, while the TCRdb copy is restricted to in-frame clones and leaves out a portion. The data contain fewer than 100,000 clones, 65% to 90% of them singletons. Material: peripheral blood. Receptors were obtained from a woman in her fifties or sixties with acute or convalescent COVID-19.

This clone showed up just a few times. This chain uses TRBV7-9 with TRBJ1-1, with no clear D. Germline V gene sequence: CDR1 SEHNR, CDR2 FQNEAQ (reference sequence). Trimming took 1 base from V and 1 from J, leaving 16 bases between them. The CDR3 has 17 residues. CDR3 loop: CASSLGFPVRWNTEAFF. CDR3 DNA sequence: TGTGCCAGCAGCTTAGGATTCCCAGTCAGGTGGAACACTGAAGCTTTCTTT. The whole variable domain, filled in from reference TRBV7-9 and TRBJ1-1, reads DTGVSQNPRHKITKRGQNVTFRCDPISEHNRLYWYRQTLGQGPEFLTYFQNEAQLEKSRLLSDRFSAERPKGSFSTLEIQRTEQGDSAMYLCASSLGFPVRWNTEAFFGQGTRLTVV.

The chain carries TRBV7-9 and TRBJ2-7, with D perhaps matching TRBD2 (5 bases). This CDR3 region has 16 residues. Germline loops: CDR1 SEHNR, CDR2 FQNEAQ (reference sequence). V was pared by 0 bases and J by 5 bases, with 17 bases between. CDR3 amino acids: CASSLARTGISDEQYF. The CDR3 DNA reads as TGTGCCAGCAGCTTAGCCCGGACGGGGATTTCGGACGAGCAGTACTTC.

V gene TRBV7-5 combines with J gene TRBJ2-2; TRBD2 was called by the table and not checked on the DNA. TRBV7-5 is an annotated pseudogene. The CDR3 totals 19 residues. The DNA of the CDR3 is TGTGTCAGAAGCTTGGGAGCGGAGGGAGAGAAAGCGAACACCGGGGAGCTGTTTTTT. Translation: CVRSLGAEGEKANTGELFF.

V gene TRBV5-1 combines with J gene TRBJ1-5; no firm D call. Germline loops: CDR1 SGHRS, CDR2 YFSETQ. The CDR3 is 13 residues long. Between the trimmed V and J ends, which lost 1 base and 6 bases, there was a span of 8 bases. CDR3 in amino acids: CASSLTDGQPQHF. The DNA for the CDR3 is TGCGCCAGCAGCTTGACAGATGGTCAGCCCCAGCATTTT.

Only one count was recorded for this clone. This chain links TRBV3-1 (or the pseudogene TRBV3-2) with TRBJ2-3, with D possibly TRBD2 on 6 matching bases. Germline V gives CDR1 LGHDT, CDR2 YNNKEL (reference sequence). V gave up 4 bases and J gave up 7 bases, with 9 bases separating them. This CDR3 region has 12 residues. This chain's CDR3 is CASSPGLNTQYF. CDR3 nucleotides: TGTGCCAGCAGCCCGGGACTTAATACGCAGTATTTT.

This sequence joins TRBV7-2 and TRBJ2-3; TRBD2 matches 8 bases. V shed 6 bases, J shed 6 bases, and the junction held 8 bases outside the gene matches. This CDR3 is 14 amino acids long. Per germline, CDR1 SGHTA and CDR2 FQGNSA. CDR3 in amino acids: CASRSSGSMDTQYF. CDR3 nucleotides: TGTGCCAGCAGATCCAGCGGGAGTATGGATACGCAGTATTTT.

V gene TRBV12-5 combines with J gene TRBJ2-1; 7 bases line up with TRBD1. The CDR3 sequence is 14 residues long. Germline V gene data show CDR1 as LGHNT and CDR2 as FRNRAP. The J segment lost 3 bases and the V segment lost 4 bases, leaving 3 bases of the junction unmatched. The CDR3 reads CASGSGQIYNEQFF. The DNA for the CDR3 is TGTGCTAGTGGTTCGGGACAGATCTACAATGAGCAGTTCTTC.

The rearrangement joins TRBV12-2 to TRBJ2-1; no DNA check was done on the table's D call, TRBD2. TRBV12-2 counts as a pseudogene. The length of the CDR3 is 16 residues. The CDR3 is CASRSVVREKNNEQFF. The CDR3 DNA reads as TGTGCAAGTCGCTCAGTTGTGCGGGAGAAGAACAATGAGCAGTTCTTC.

This chain links TRBV7-8 with TRBJ1-4; D may be TRBD1 (6 bases). CDR1 is SGHVS and CDR2 is FQNEAQ in the germline V gene. V was shortened by 1 base and J by 7 bases, with 16 bases between the two germline ends. This CDR3 is built from 16 residues. CDR3 sequence: CASSLVPTGRGEKLFF. Written as DNA, the CDR3 is TGTGCCAGCAGCTTAGTTCCCACAGGGAGGGGTGAAAAACTGTTTTTT.

This chain uses TRBV6-6 with TRBJ2-6; D is perhaps TRBD1 (5 bases). Per germline, CDR1 MNHNY and CDR2 SVGAGI (reference sequence). The V gene lost 5 bases and the J gene lost 0 bases, with 17 bases spanning the gap. This CDR3 contains 18 residues. The CDR3 DNA sequence: TGTGCCAGCAGTCAGGACATTTTGTACTACTCTGGGGCCAACGTCCTGACTTTC. It encodes CASSQDILYYSGANVLTF.

This chain joins TRBV5-8 and TRBJ1-2; a possible D gene is TRBD1 (6 bases). V lost 1 base, J lost 5 bases, and 15 bases lay in between. This CDR3 region has 15 residues. The germline gives CDR1 SGHTS, CDR2 YDEGEE. The DNA of the CDR3 is TGTGCCAGCAGCTTGAGACAGGACACTCCGTATGGCTACACCTTC. Its protein is CASSLRQDTPYGYTF.

The CDR3 loop reads CASSARPGINTGGYTF. The CDR3 region has the DNA TGTGCCAGCAGCGCCAGACCGGGAATCAATACGGGAGGCTACACCTTC. The V and J genes are TRBV9 and TRBJ1-2; no definite D call. This CDR3 spans 16 amino acids. V was cut by 3 bases and J by 8 bases, with 23 bases left in between. Germline V gene data show CDR1 as SGDLS and CDR2 as YYNGEE.

CDR3 sequence (DNA): TGTGCCAGCAGCCCATCGACAGGAAGAATCTCTGGGGCCAACGTCCTGACTTTC. Amino acids: CASSPSTGRISGANVLTF. The V and J genes are TRBV14 and TRBJ2-6, with D perhaps TRBD1 (6 bases). CDR3 length: 18 amino acids. V lost 4 bases, J lost 0 bases, and 16 bases lay in between. CDR1 and CDR2 (germline): SGHDN, FVKESK.

The rearrangement uses TRBV30 and TRBJ1-1; D gene ambiguous. From germline, CDR1 is GTSNPN and CDR2 SVGIG (reference sequence). Trimming removed 2 bases from V and 2 bases from J, with 9 bases in between. This CDR3 is built from 13 residues. CDR3 in amino acids: CAWSRSTNTEAFF. The DNA for the CDR3 is TGTGCCTGGAGTAGGTCGACTAACACTGAAGCTTTCTTT. The full variable domain, its missing parts supplied by reference TRBV30 and TRBJ1-1, is SQTIHQWPATLVQPVGSPLSLECTVEGTSNPNLYWYRQAAGRGLQLLFYSVGIGQISSEVPQNLSASRPQDRQFILSSKKLLLSDSGFYLCAWSRSTNTEAFFGQGTRLTVV.

The chain links TRBV29-1 to TRBJ2-1; D is undetermined. Germline V gene lookup returns CDR1 SQVTM and CDR2 ANQGSEA. V lost 7 bases and J lost 7, with 8 bases in between. The CDR3 extends over 10 amino acids. CDR3 DNA: TGCAGCGCTATAGTAAATGAGCAGTTCTTC. It is translated as CSAIVNEQFF.

This clone showed up just once. The gene calls are TRBV5-1 and TRBJ2-5; 9 bases are a match to TRBD2. Germline CDR1 reads SGHRS; CDR2 reads YFSETQ. The CDR3 runs 17 residues. V trimming: 4 bases; J trimming: 4 bases; junction bases outside the gene matches: 14. The CDR3 spells CASSERVLAGRVETQYF. The CDR3 DNA follows: TGCGCCAGCAGCGAGAGGGTCCTAGCGGGACGGGTAGAGACCCAGTACTTC. The full variable domain, its missing parts supplied by reference TRBV5-1 and TRBJ2-5, is KAGVTQTPRYLIKTRGQQVTLSCSPISGHRSVSWYQQTPGQGLQFLFEYFSETQRNKGNFPGRFSGRQFSNSRSEMNVSTLELGDSALYLCASSERVLAGRVETQYFGPGTRLLVL.

The gene calls are TRBV29-1 and TRBJ1-2; D gene uncertain. The CDR3 extends over 13 amino acids. Trimming stripped 7 bases from V and 0 bases from J, with 12 bases between. Germline V gene lookup returns CDR1 SQVTM and CDR2 ANQGSEA. CDR3 residues: CSASSAANYGYTF. For the CDR3, the DNA is TGCAGCGCCTCAAGCGCAGCTAACTATGGCTACACCTTC.

The chain employs TRBV6-2 or TRBV6-3 and TRBJ2-3, with 8 bases identical to TRBD1. V dropped 2 bases and J dropped 4; count of bases not matched to a gene: 5. The CDR3 contains 15 residues. In germline, CDR1 is MNHEY, CDR2 SVGEGT. The CDR3 loop reads CASSYRTGGADTQYF. In nucleotides, the CDR3 is TGTGCCAGCAGTTACCGAACAGGGGGAGCAGATACGCAGTATTTT.

The chain is built from TRBV19 and TRBJ1-2, with D maybe TRBD1 (5 bases). CDR3 length: 13 residues. Germline V CDR1 and CDR2: LNHDA, SQIVND (reference sequence). The germline V and J ends were trimmed by 1 base and 4 bases, with 7 bases remaining between them. CDR3 residues: CASSIGQPYGYTF. The CDR3 bases are TGTGCCAGTAGTATAGGACAGCCCTATGGCTACACCTTC.

This chain uses TRBV25-1 with TRBJ2-7; 7 bases align to TRBD1. The CDR3 covers 15 residues. Trimming took 6 bases from V and 3 from J; bases not matched to a gene: 11. Germline CDR1 is MGHDK and CDR2 is SYGVNS. The CDR3 loop reads CASRGQDLTDYEQYF. DNA of the CDR3: TGTGCCAGCAGAGGACAGGACCTCACGGACTACGAGCAGTACTTC.

The genes are TRBV9 and TRBJ2-7, with D unclear. V lost 2 bases and J lost 0, with 6 bases in between. The length of the CDR3 is 13 residues. The germline V gene encodes CDR1 SGDLS and CDR2 YYNGEE. The DNA of the CDR3 is TGTGCCAGCAGCGTCGGTGACTCCTACGAGCAGTACTTC. Amino acids: CASSVGDSYEQYF.

The sample holds one count of this clone. The rearrangement uses TRBV11-2 and TRBJ2-1, with TRBD1 matching 7 bases. The germline gives CDR1 SGHAT, CDR2 FQNNGV. This CDR3 has 16 residues. J lost 6 bases, V lost 4 bases, and 12 bases had no gene match. Written as DNA, the CDR3 is TGTGCCAGCAGCTGGGCCACCGGGACAGTTCGCAATGAGCAGTTCTTC. Translated: CASSWATGTVRNEQFF.